The clone carrying this TCR beta chain appeared many times. Donors uniformly comprised healthy Caucasians. TCRdb itself ran the 5' RACE reads through MiXCR, one entry per CDR3 protein. Among about 530,000 distinct CDR3 sequences listed, approximately 16% were seen once. Germline trimming cut 1 base from V and 1 base from J; bases unmatched to any gene: 5. CDR3 length equals 17 residues. CDR1 and CDR2 from the germline V gene are SGHVS and FNYEAQ. This sample is drawn from a study of identical twins. This same sample was also part of a study on yellow fever vaccine responses in identical twins. That publication notes: Reportedly, the response of twins' T cells to the vaccine seemed partly convergent, partly personalized.

This chain connects TRBV7-6 to TRBJ2-1; 9 bases match TRBD2. This sequence originates from a young woman in good health. Sequencing used CD4+ T cells sorted from blood. CDR3 DNA: TGTGCCAGCAGCTTAGTCCCTAGCGGGGCTTCCTACAATGAGCAGTTCTTC. Translation: CASSLVPSGASYNEQFF.